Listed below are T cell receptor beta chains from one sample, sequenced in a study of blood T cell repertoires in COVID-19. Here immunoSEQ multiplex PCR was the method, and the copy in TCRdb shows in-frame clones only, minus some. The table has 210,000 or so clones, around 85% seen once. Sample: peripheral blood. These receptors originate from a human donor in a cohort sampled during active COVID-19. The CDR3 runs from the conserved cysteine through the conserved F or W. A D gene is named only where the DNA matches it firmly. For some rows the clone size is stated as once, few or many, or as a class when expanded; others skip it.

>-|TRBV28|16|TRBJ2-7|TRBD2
TGTGCCAGCAGTTTAACAGCTAGCGGGACCTCCTACGAGCAGTACTTC
CASSLTASGTSYEQYF
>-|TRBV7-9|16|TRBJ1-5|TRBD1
TGTGCCAGCAGCCAGGACAGGGGGCCGTTCAATCAGCCCCAGCATTTT
CASSQDRGPFNQPQHF
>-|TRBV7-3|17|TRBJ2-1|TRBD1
TGTGCCAGCAGCTTAGTGGGGACAGGGGAAAGGAGGAATGAGCAGTTCTTC
CASSLVGTGERRNEQFF
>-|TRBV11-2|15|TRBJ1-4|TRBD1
TGTGCCAGCAGCGTGGACAGGGGGCGCACGGAAAAACTGTTTTTT
CASSVDRGRTEKLFF
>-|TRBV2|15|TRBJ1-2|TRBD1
TGTGCCAGCAGTGAAGGGCAGGGGGCGGGCTATGGCTACACCTTC
CASSEGQGAGYGYTF
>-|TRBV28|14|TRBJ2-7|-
TGTGCCAGCAGAACGGCCCGAGGGTGGTACGAGCAGTACTTC
CASRTARGWYEQYF
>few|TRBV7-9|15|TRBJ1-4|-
TGTGCCAGCAGCTTAGTTGCAGGGGTGGATGAAAAACTGTTTTTT
CASSLVAGVDEKLFF
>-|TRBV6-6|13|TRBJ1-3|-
TGTGCCATTTCGACAGGTCCAGGAAACACCATATATTTT
CAISTGPGNTIYF
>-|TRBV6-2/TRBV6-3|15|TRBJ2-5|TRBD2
TGTGCCAGCAGTTACATCGGACTAGCGGCAGAGACCCAGTACTTC
CASSYIGLAAETQYF
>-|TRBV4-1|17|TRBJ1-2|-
TGCGCCAGCAGCCAAGGGGCAGGGAATGGATATAACTATGGCTACACCTTC
CASSQGAGNGYNYGYTF
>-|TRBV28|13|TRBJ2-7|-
TGTGCCAGCAGTTCCTCCAGAAGCTACGAGCAGTACTTC
CASSSSRSYEQYF
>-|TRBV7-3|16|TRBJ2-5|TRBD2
TGTGCCAGCAGCTCGGGACTAGCGGGAGTTCAAGAGACCCAGTACTTC
CASSSGLAGVQETQYF
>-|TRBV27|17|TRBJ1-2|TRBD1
TGTGCCAGCAGTTTATTAGGTCAGGGGGCGAGAGAGAATGGCTACACCTTC
CASSLLGQGARENGYTF
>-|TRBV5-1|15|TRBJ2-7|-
TGCGCCAGCAGCTTGGCGGGGGTGAGGGTGGAAGAGCAGTACTTC
CASSLAGVRVEEQYF
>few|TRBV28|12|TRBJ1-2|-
TGTGCCAGCCAAAACCCGGGTGGCGGCTACACCTTC
CASQNPGGGYTF
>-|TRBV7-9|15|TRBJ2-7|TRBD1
TGTGCCAGCAGTCAGGGGACAGGGGTTACCTACGAGCAGTACTTC
CASSQGTGVTYEQYF
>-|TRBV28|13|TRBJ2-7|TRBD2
TGTGCCAGCAGGGGGGGGAGGGCCTACGAGCAGTACTTC
CASRGGRAYEQYF
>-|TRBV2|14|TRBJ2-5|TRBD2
TGTGCCAGCAGGGGGGAGGGACTTCAAGAGACCCAGTACTTC
CASRGEGLQETQYF
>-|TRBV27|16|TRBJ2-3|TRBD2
TGTGCCAGCAGTTCCCGGACTAGCGGGAGCCCAGATACGCAGTATTTT
CASSSRTSGSPDTQYF
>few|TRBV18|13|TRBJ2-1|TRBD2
TGTGCCAGCTCACCGGGCCCGGGACTAGAAAAGTTCTTC
CASSPGPGLEKFF
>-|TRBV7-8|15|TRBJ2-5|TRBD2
TGTGCCAGCAGCGTCCAGCTAGCGGGAGCAGAGACCCAGTACTTC
CASSVQLAGAETQYF
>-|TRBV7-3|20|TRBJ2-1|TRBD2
TGTGCCAGCAGTCAAACCGGGACCTGGGCGGGTAGCGGGAGACCCAATGAGCAGTTCTTC
CASSQTGTWAGSGRPNEQFF
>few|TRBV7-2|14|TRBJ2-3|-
TGTGCCAGCAGGGCAGGCCTGAGCACAGATACGCAGTATTTT
CASRAGLSTDTQYF
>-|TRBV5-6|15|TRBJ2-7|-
TGTGCCAGCAGCTCTTTAGGCGGGTCCTCCTACGAGCAGTACTTC
CASSSLGGSSYEQYF
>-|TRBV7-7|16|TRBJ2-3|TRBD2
TGTGCCAGCAGCTTGGGGGGACTAGCGGGAAGGGATACGCAGTATTTT
CASSLGGLAGRDTQYF
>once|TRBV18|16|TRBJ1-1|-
TGTGCCAGCTCACAGGGAGCGGGGCGACAGCTCACTGAAGCTTTCTTT
CASSQGAGRQLTEAFF
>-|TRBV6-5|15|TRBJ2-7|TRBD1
TGTGCCAGCAGTCTTCTGTCCCGGGACAGCTACGAGCAGTACTTC
CASSLLSRDSYEQYF
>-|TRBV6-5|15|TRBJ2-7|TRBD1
TGTGCCAGCAGTCAGGCACGGGACAGGGAGCATGAGCAGTACTTC
CASSQARDREHEQYF
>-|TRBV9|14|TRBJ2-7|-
TGTGCCAGCAGCGTAGAAACAGCCCCCCACGAGCAGTACTTC
CASSVETAPHEQYF
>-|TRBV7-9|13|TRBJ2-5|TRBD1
TGTGCCACCCAAGTGACAGGGCTCGGGACCCAGTACTTC
CATQVTGLGTQYF
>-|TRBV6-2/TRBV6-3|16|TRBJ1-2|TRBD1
TGTGCCAGCAGTCCGTTGCGACAGGGGCGTAACTATGGCTACACCTTC
CASSPLRQGRNYGYTF
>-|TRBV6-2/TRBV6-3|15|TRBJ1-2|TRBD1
TGTGCCAGCAGTTGGGCTAAGGGACAGAACTATGGCTACACCTTC
CASSWAKGQNYGYTF
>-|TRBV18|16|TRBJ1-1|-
TGTGCCAGCTCACCACAAGGTTTGGGCATGAACACTGAAGCTTTCTTT
CASSPQGLGMNTEAFF
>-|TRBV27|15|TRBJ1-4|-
TGTGCCAGCAGTTTATCAGCAGGTCCTAATGAAAAACTGTTTTTT
CASSLSAGPNEKLFF
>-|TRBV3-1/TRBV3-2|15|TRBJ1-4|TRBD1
TGTGCCAGCAGGGAGAGGGGGCGCACTAATGAAAAACTGTTTTTT
CASRERGRTNEKLFF
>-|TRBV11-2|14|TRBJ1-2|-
TGTGCCAGCAGCTTAGTTGCAGGAAACTATGGCTACACCTTC
CASSLVAGNYGYTF
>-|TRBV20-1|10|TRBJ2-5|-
TGCAGTCTTTCAGAAGAGACCCAGTACTTC
CSLSEETQYF
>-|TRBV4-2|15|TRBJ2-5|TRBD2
TGTGCCAGCAGCCAAGGACTAGCGGGAACAGAGACCCAGTACTTC
CASSQGLAGTETQYF
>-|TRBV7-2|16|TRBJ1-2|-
TGTGCCAGCAGCTTGCGGGGGGCTGGGGAGAACTATGGCTACACCTTC
CASSLRGAGENYGYTF
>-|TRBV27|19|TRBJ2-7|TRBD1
TGTGCCACCGGATCGGGGACAGGGGTCAAAAATAGGAAGGTCTACGAGCAGTACTTC
CATGSGTGVKNRKVYEQYF
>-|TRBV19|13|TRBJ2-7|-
TGTGCCAGTAGTGCCCAATCAACAGGGTTCCGGTACTTC
CASSAQSTGFRYF
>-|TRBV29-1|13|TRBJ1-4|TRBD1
TGCAGCGTTGTGATAGGGGGCTATGAAAAACTGTTTTTT
CSVVIGGYEKLFF
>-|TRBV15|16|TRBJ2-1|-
TGTGCCACCAGCAGGTCACAGCGGCGACTCTACAATGAGCAGTTCTTC
CATSRSQRRLYNEQFF
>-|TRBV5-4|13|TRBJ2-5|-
TGTGCCAGCAGCTTGGGAGGGAGGGAGACCCAGTACTTC
CASSLGGRETQYF
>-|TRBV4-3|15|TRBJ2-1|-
TGCGCCAGCAGCCAACCAGCGGGCTCCTACAATGAGCAGTTCTTC
CASSQPAGSYNEQFF
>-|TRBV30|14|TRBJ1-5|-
TGTGCCTGGAGTAGGGGCCCAGAAAATCAGCCCCAGCATTTT
CAWSRGPENQPQHF
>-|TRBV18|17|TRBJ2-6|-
TGTGCCAGCTCACCCGGACAGTCAGGCTCTGGGGCCAACGTCCTGACTTTC
CASSPGQSGSGANVLTF
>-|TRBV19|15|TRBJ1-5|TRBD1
TGTGCCAGTAGTACTGACAGGGGGAGTTTTCAGCCCCAGCATTTT
CASSTDRGSFQPQHF
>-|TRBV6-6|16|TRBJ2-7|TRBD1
TGTGCCAGCAGTCCGGATCCGGGACAGGGTTTCCACGAGCAGTACTTC
CASSPDPGQGFHEQYF
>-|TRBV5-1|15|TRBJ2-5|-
TGCGCCAGCAGCGTTCAGCCATCCCCAGGGGAGACCCAGTACTTC
CASSVQPSPGETQYF
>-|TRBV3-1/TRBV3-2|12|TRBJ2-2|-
TGTGCCAGCAGCCTAGTCCCCGGGGAGCTGTTTTTT
CASSLVPGELFF
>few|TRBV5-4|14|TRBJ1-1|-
TGTGCCAGCAGCTTGGAAACCTTAACAACTGAAGCTTTCTTT
CASSLETLTTEAFF
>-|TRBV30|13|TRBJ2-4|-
TGTGCCCTGGAAGCGGGCGCCAAAAACATTCAGTACTTC
CALEAGAKNIQYF